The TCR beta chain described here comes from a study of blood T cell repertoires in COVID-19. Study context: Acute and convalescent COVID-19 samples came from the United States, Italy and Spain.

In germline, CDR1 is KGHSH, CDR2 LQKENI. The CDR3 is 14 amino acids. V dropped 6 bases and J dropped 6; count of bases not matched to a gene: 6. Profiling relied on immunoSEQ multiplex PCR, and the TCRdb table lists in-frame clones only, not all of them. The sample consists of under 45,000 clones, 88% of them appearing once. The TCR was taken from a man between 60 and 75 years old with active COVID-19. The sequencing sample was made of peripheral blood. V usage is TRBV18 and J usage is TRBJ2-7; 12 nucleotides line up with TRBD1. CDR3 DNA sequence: TGTGCCAGCTCCCCGGGACAGGGGGCGGGCGAGCAGTACTTC. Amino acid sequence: CASSPGQGAGEQYF.